The table lists the clone carrying this T cell receptor beta chain with a count of one. The antigen is not known. The source of the sample is a study of T cell responses to AZD1222 COVID-19 vaccine. Findings of the study overall: The donor group comprised mostly white British people and more females; the analysis possibly underestimated clonal diversity. Among those given AZD1222, only six were seropositive at baseline. Repertoires were obtained solely post-peak T cell response. Spike-specific TCR repertoires showed rising breadth and depth after two AZD1222 doses.

This CDR3 comprises 13 residues. Trimming took 4 bases from V and 2 from J, leaving 5 bases between them. Looked up from germline, CDR1 is MNHEY and CDR2 is SVGAGI. The repertoire was sequenced with immunoSEQ multiplex PCR; TCRdb's copy has only in-frame clones and lacks some. The sample includes under 150,000 clones, approximately 90% of them seen just once. The sample was peripheral blood, taken on day 0 of MenACWY control vaccination. The source of this sequence is an adult in good health. The chain joins TRBV6-5 to TRBJ2-2; D uncertain. CDR3 region: CASSSANTGELFF. Written as DNA, the CDR3 is TGTGCCAGCAGTTCAGCAAACACCGGGGAGCTGTTTTTT.